The 16 T cell receptor beta chains in this list originate from one sample, sequenced in a study of early T cells in non-severe SARS-CoV-2 infection. TCRdb re-called the 5' RACE reads with MiXCR, one entry per CDR3 protein. The table includes fewer than 65,000 distinct CDR3 sequences, 8% to 10% detected once. The specimen sequenced was whole blood. Receptors were obtained from an adult who was a healthcare worker with PCR-confirmed SARS-CoV-2 infection or an uninfected control (not recorded which).

This clonotype was picked up many times. The chain joins TRBV25-1 to TRBJ2-3, with a tentative D call TRBD1 (6 bases). The CDR3 runs 14 residues. V was clipped by 2 bases and J by 6 bases, with 12 bases between them. The germline V gene encodes CDR1 MGHDK and CDR2 SYGVNS. The chain's CDR3 is CASSEVGGSDTQYF. The CDR3 nucleotides are TGTGCCAGCAGTGAAGTAGGGGGTTCCGATACGCAGTATTTT.

This clonotype was found many times. J is TRBJ1-2 and V is TRBV20-1; D possibly corresponds to TRBD1 (5 bases). The CDR3 loop spans 15 amino acids. From germline, CDR1 is DFQATT and CDR2 SNEGSKA (reference sequence). The V end lost 6 bases, the J end lost 0 bases, and 17 bases lay between the germline ends. The CDR3 coding sequence is TGCAGTGCCCGAAACCGACAGAAAGCTAACTATGGCTACACCTTC. As protein: CSARNRQKANYGYTF.

This clonotype was seen a few times. J is TRBJ2-5 and V is TRBV5-1, with 9 bases identical to TRBD1. There are 18 residues in the CDR3. After removal of 4 bases from V and 2 bases from J, the junction contained 15 bases not matched to a gene. Germline V lookup: CDR1 SGHRS, CDR2 YFSETQ. The CDR3 nucleotides are TGCGCCAGCAGCGTAGGAAGCGGGACAGGGCCCCTTCAAGAGACCCAGTACTTC. Its protein product is CASSVGSGTGPLQETQYF.

The table lists this clonotype with a few counts. The V and J genes are TRBV7-2 and TRBJ1-1; perhaps TRBD1 as D (5 bases). Germline loops: CDR1 SGHTA, CDR2 FQGNSA. This CDR3 has 13 residues. Trimming shortened V by 4 bases and J by 7 bases, and 13 bases separated the two germline ends. Here the CDR3 reads CASSSKSGGEAFF. The CDR3 DNA reads TGTGCCAGCAGCTCTAAATCTGGGGGTGAAGCTTTCTTT.

This clonotype has only a few counts. This chain connects TRBV6-2 or TRBV6-3 to TRBJ2-2, with D perhaps matching TRBD2 (5 bases). Germline CDR1 is MNHEY and CDR2 is SVGEGT. Trimming removed 6 bases from V and 0 bases from J, with 11 bases in between. The CDR3 runs 15 residues. CDR3 in amino acids: CASRPGRANTGELFF. The DNA for the CDR3 is TGTGCCAGCAGGCCTGGGCGGGCGAACACCGGGGAGCTGTTTTTT.

This clonotype was found many times. The chain combines TRBV19 with TRBJ2-4; D possibly matches TRBD1 or TRBD2 (5 bases each). V was trimmed by 4 bases and J by 9 bases, leaving 13 bases between them. The V gene's germline CDR1 is LNHDA and CDR2 SQIVND (reference sequence). The CDR3 is 13 residues long. Here the CDR3 DNA reads TGTGCCAGTAGTACGACAACTGGGGGCATTCAGTACTTC. Encoded protein: CASSTTTGGIQYF. Complete variable domain (other parts from reference TRBV19 and TRBJ2-4): DGGITQSPKYLFRKEGQNVTLSCEQNLNHDAMYWYRQDPGQGLRLIYYSQIVNDFQKGDIAEGYSVSREKKESFPLTVTSAQKNPTAFYLCASSTTTGGIQYFGAGTRLSVL.

The chain uses TRBV7-3 and TRBJ1-4; 9 nucleotides agree with TRBD1. V lost 5 bases, J lost 7 bases, and 2 bases stayed unmatched. Germline CDR1 SGHTA, CDR2 FQGTGA. This CDR3 is built from 13 residues. CDR3 in amino acids: CASSQDRGEKLFF. The CDR3 bases are TGTGCCAGCAGCCAGGACAGGGGTGAAAAACTGTTTTTT.

The sample holds many counts of this clonotype. The chain carries TRBV4-1 and TRBJ2-5; D is uncertain. Germline CDR1 and CDR2: MGHRA and YSYEKL. Trimming took 1 base from V and 5 from J, leaving 20 bases between them. This CDR3 spans 17 amino acids. CDR3 DNA sequence: TGCGCCAGCAGCCAAGGCCGTATTCCTTCAAGTCGTGAGACCCAGTACTTC. It yields the protein CASSQGRIPSSRETQYF.

This rearrangement joins TRBV5-1 to TRBJ1-1, with a possible D match to TRBD1 (6 bases). The CDR3 has 13 amino acids. The V gene lost 3 bases and the J gene lost 7 bases, with 13 bases spanning the gap. Germline V CDR1 and CDR2: SGHRS, YFSETQ. The CDR3 DNA follows: TGCGCCAGCAGCTCGCACGGACAGCATGAAGCTTTCTTT. Translation: CASSSHGQHEAFF. Full variable domain (outside the CDR3, taken from reference TRBV5-1 and TRBJ1-1): KAGVTQTPRYLIKTRGQQVTLSCSPISGHRSVSWYQQTPGQGLQFLFEYFSETQRNKGNFPGRFSGRQFSNSRSEMNVSTLELGDSALYLCASSSHGQHEAFFGQGTRLTVV.

This rearrangement joins TRBV6-2 or TRBV6-3 to TRBJ1-2; possible D gene TRBD1, 5 bases. The CDR3 spans 15 residues. Deletions cut 6 bases from V and 0 bases from J, with 14 bases between. Germline CDR1 reads MNHEY; CDR2 reads SVGEGT. CDR3 nucleotide sequence: TGTGCCAGCAGAATGGGGCCTGAGGCTAACTATGGCTACACCTTC. Its translation is CASRMGPEANYGYTF.

This clonotype has just a few counts. The chain has TRBV7-3 and TRBJ2-1; 7 positions match TRBD1. V dropped 1 base and J dropped 9; count of bases not matched to a gene: 6. CDR1 SGHTA and CDR2 FQGTGA come from the germline V gene. This CDR3 contains 14 residues. The DNA for the CDR3 is TGTGCCAGCAGCTTAATAGAGGGGGCAGGTGAGCAGTTCTTC. Translation: CASSLIEGAGEQFF.

This clonotype showed up many times. The chain carries TRBV2 and TRBJ1-6; no reliable D call. The CDR3 runs 13 residues. Trimming cost V 4 bases and J 10 bases, with 11 bases left between them. The germline V gene has CDR1 SNHLY and CDR2 FYNNEI. The CDR3 sequence is CASSGARESPLHF. In DNA form, the CDR3 reads TGTGCCAGCAGTGGTGCACGGGAATCACCCCTCCACTTT. The entire variable domain, with the rest obtained from reference TRBV2 and TRBJ1-6, is as follows: EPEVTQTPSHQVTQMGQEVILRCVPISNHLYFYWYRQILGQKVEFLVSFYNNEISEKSEIFDDQFSVERPDGSNFTLKIRSTKLEDSAMYFCASSGARESPLHFGNGTRLTVT.

This clonotype was seen more than once but under ten times. The chain recombines TRBV7-9 with TRBJ2-7; the D is unclear. The V gene's germline CDR1 is SEHNR and CDR2 FQNEAQ (reference sequence). The CDR3 is 13 residues long. V was pared by 5 bases and J by 2 bases, with 10 bases between. The CDR3, as DNA: TGTGCCAGCAGCCTCCTGAATGCCTACGAGCAGTACGTC. This codes for CASSLLNAYEQYV.

The rearrangement uses TRBV19 and TRBJ1-2; the D is unclear. CDR3 length: 16 amino acids. From germline, CDR1 is LNHDA and CDR2 SQIVND (reference sequence). V dropped 7 bases and J dropped 2 bases, with 20 bases sitting between them. The CDR3 here is CASKRPAELNNYGYTF. The CDR3 coding sequence is TGTGCCAGTAAGCGACCAGCAGAGCTCAACAACTATGGCTACACCTTC.

This clonotype was observed a few times. The rearrangement uses TRBV12-3 or TRBV12-4 and TRBJ2-1; 9 nucleotides agree with TRBD2. Unmatched junction bases numbered 5, after V lost 6 bases and J lost 2 bases. The CDR3 is 15 amino acids. This chain's CDR3 is CASRLSGGTYNEQFF. The CDR3 DNA reads as TGTGCCAGCAGACTTAGCGGGGGAACCTACAATGAGCAGTTCTTC.

V and J are TRBV12-3 or TRBV12-4 and TRBJ1-6; 11 nucleotides line up with TRBD1. J gave up 7 bases and V 6 bases, and 5 bases lay outside the gene matches. The CDR3 totals 15 residues. Written as DNA, the CDR3 is TGTGCCAGCAGATCGGACAGGGGGCGGAATTCACCCCTCCACTTT. It yields the protein CASRSDRGRNSPLHF.